These 17 T cell receptor beta chains share one sample of origin, sequenced in a study of CXCR3-negative and CXCR3-positive naive CD8 T cells. Libraries were UMI-labeled 5' RACE TRB cDNA. Following a re-call of the 5' RACE reads, TCRdb has one entry per CDR3 protein and lacks DNA. The listing records about 120,000 distinct CDR3 sequences. Sequenced input: naive CXCR3- CD8+ T cells from blood. Subset here: CD45RO-CCR7+CD27+CD95- naive CD8+ T cells lacking CXCR3 (TNR3-). These receptors originate from a human donor in good health. Some clones in this sample may be carry-over from other donors' samples.

The V call is TRBV7-9, the J call TRBJ1-1; TCRdb proposes TRBD1, but this gene call is untestable without DNA. Germline CDR1 SEHNR, CDR2 FQNEAQ (reference sequence). There are 12 residues in the CDR3. The CDR3 is CASSLGTVEAFF. The complete variable domain, with remaining parts taken from reference TRBV7-9 and TRBJ1-1, reads DTGVSQNPRHKITKRGQNVTFRCDPISEHNRLYWYRQTLGQGPEFLTYFQNEAQLEKSRLLSDRFSAERPKGSFSTLEIQRTEQGDSAMYLCASSLGTVEAFFGQGTRLTVV.

The chain is built from TRBV19 and TRBJ2-7. Germline CDR1 LNHDA, CDR2 SQIVND (reference sequence). This CDR3 is built from 15 residues. The CDR3 spells CASSIGQGRAYEQYF.

The rearrangement links TRBV29-1 to TRBJ2-1; TCRdb's D call of TRBD2 is untestable without DNA. CDR3 length: 14 residues. Germline loops: CDR1 SQVTM, CDR2 ANQGSEA. The CDR3 loop reads CSVDGLSGRNEQFF.

The V call is TRBV19, the J call TRBJ2-5; with no DNA, the TCRdb D assignment of TRBD1 cannot be verified. Looked up from germline, CDR1 is LNHDA and CDR2 is SQIVND (reference sequence). The CDR3 length is 16 residues. CDR3 amino acids: CASSIDWRGGQETQYF.

The chain employs TRBV28 and TRBJ2-7. The CDR3 totals 13 residues. Germline-derived CDR1 and CDR2 are MDHEN and SYDVKM. CDR3 region: CASSSWTANEQYF.

V usage is TRBV7-6 and J usage is TRBJ2-1. Germline CDR1 SGHVS, CDR2 FNYEAQ. The CDR3 length is 17 residues. The CDR3: CASSLTTGRSSYNEQFF.

The chain links TRBV11-2 to TRBJ2-1; without DNA, the TCRdb call of TRBD1 cannot be checked. The V gene's germline CDR1 is SGHAT and CDR2 FQNNGV. This CDR3 spans 12 amino acids. The CDR3 spells CASSFGPREQFF.

The rearrangement links TRBV24-1 to TRBJ2-2; the D call of TRBD1 rests on TCRdb alone, since no DNA is present to check it. CDR3 size: 17 residues. The germline gives CDR1 KGHDR, CDR2 SFDVKD. The CDR3: CATSDRRDSANTGELFF.

CDR3 loop: CASSPGTAPQETQYF. The rearrangement joins TRBV4-3 to TRBJ2-5; with no DNA, the TCRdb D assignment of TRBD1 cannot be verified. Germline values: CDR1 LGHNA, CDR2 YSLEER. This CDR3 contains 15 residues.

V gene TRBV15 combines with J gene TRBJ2-5; TCRdb calls TRBD1, which cannot be checked without DNA. The CDR3 covers 13 residues. The V gene's germline CDR1 is LNHNV and CDR2 YYDKDF (reference sequence). The CDR3 loop reads CATSRGGVETQYF.

The V call is TRBV28, the J call TRBJ2-2; there is no DNA to check the TCRdb D call of TRBD2. The CDR3 runs to 14 residues. Germline V lookup: CDR1 MDHEN, CDR2 SYDVKM. CDR3: CASSAGLHTGELFF.

The chain joins TRBV24-1 to TRBJ2-1; without DNA, the TCRdb call of TRBD1 cannot be checked. The CDR3 extends over 18 amino acids. Germline-derived CDR1 and CDR2 are KGHDR and SFDVKD. CDR3 protein: CATSEGALDRVPYNEQFF.

The chain links TRBV12-3 or TRBV12-4 to TRBJ1-1. This CDR3 is built from 14 residues. The CDR3 sequence is CASSLSPVNTEAFF.

The CDR3 is CASSFLLGHEQFF. This chain links TRBV5-1 with TRBJ2-1; TCRdb returns TRBD1, unconfirmable since there is no DNA. Germline assignment: CDR1 SGHRS and CDR2 YFSETQ. This CDR3 region has 13 residues.

This rearrangement joins TRBV12-3 or TRBV12-4 to TRBJ2-7; TCRdb's assignment of TRBD2 cannot be checked, as there is no DNA. The CDR3 has 12 residues. Here the CDR3 reads CASSLPAEEQYF.

V usage is TRBV7-6 and J usage is TRBJ2-5; TCRdb outputs TRBD1, but without DNA this stays unchecked. This CDR3 is built from 14 residues. Germline V gene lookup returns CDR1 SGHVS and CDR2 FNYEAQ. The CDR3 protein is CASSPDQGQETQYF.

The V and J genes are TRBV29-1 and TRBJ2-7; TCRdb selects TRBD1, and the lack of DNA leaves this call unchecked. Germline V CDR1 and CDR2: SQVTM, ANQGSEA. The CDR3 contains 15 residues. CDR3 region: CSVELRQGERDEQYF.